The 18 T cell receptor beta chains reported below all come from one sample, sequenced in a study of blood T cell repertoires in COVID-19. TCRdb's table, derived via immunoSEQ multiplex PCR, lists solely in-frame clones and lacks some. The sample has 110,000 to 150,000 clones; roughly 86% are singletons. Sequenced sample: peripheral blood. The receptor source for this set is a man aged 45-60 years with active or convalescent COVID-19.

The genes are TRBV6-2 or TRBV6-3 and TRBJ1-5; weak D call: TRBD1 (6 bases). V lost 5 bases and J lost 0, with 17 bases in between. This CDR3 contains 17 residues. Germline values: CDR1 MNHEY, CDR2 SVGEGT. The CDR3 region has the DNA TGTGCCAGCAGTCATACCCCGCCCAGGGGTAGCAATCAGCCCCAGCATTTT. This sequence encodes CASSHTPPRGSNQPQHF.

As DNA, the CDR3 is TGTGCCAGCAGCCCAAACAGGGTGTTGAGTGAGCAGTACTTC. It specifies CASSPNRVLSEQYF. The rearrangement joins TRBV28 to TRBJ2-7, with TRBD1 as a possible D gene (6 bases). The V gene lost 6 bases and the J gene lost 7 bases, with 19 bases spanning the gap. Germline V gene lookup returns CDR1 MDHEN and CDR2 SYDVKM. This CDR3 comprises 14 residues.

The chain is built from TRBV6-5 and TRBJ1-5; the match to TRBD1 covers 9 bases. Germline trimming cut 6 bases from V and 5 bases from J; bases unmatched to any gene: 5. Germline lookup yields CDR1 MNHEY and CDR2 SVGAGI. The CDR3 length is 14 residues. The CDR3 here is CASRTQGADQPQHF. The CDR3 DNA follows: TGTGCCAGCAGAACACAGGGGGCCGATCAGCCCCAGCATTTT.

Note on this clone: The germline gene is not matched at one end of the junction; a read error may be the cause. The chain links TRBV7-6 to TRBJ1-3; D is unresolved. The CDR3 is 16 residues long. Germline lookup yields CDR1 SGHVS and CDR2 FNYEAQ. DNA for the CDR3: TGTGCCAGCAGCCTAGCCGGGTCCTACTCTGGAAACACCATATATTTT. It codes for CASSLAGSYSGNTIYF.

This chain links TRBV19 with TRBJ2-2; 10 positions agree with TRBD1. J gave up 8 bases and V 7 bases, and 10 bases lay outside the gene matches. There are 15 residues in the CDR3. Looked up from germline, CDR1 is LNHDA and CDR2 is SQIVND (reference sequence). The CDR3 bases are TGTGCCAGTACAGACAGGGGGCGCGGCTCAGGGGAGCTGTTTTTT. Protein sequence: CASTDRGRGSGELFF.

The DNA for the CDR3 is TGTGCCAGCAGCTTAGGAGAGAACACTGAAGCTTTCTTT. Translation gives CASSLGENTEAFF. The gene calls are TRBV7-9 and TRBJ1-1; D is unclear. The germline V and J ends were trimmed by 1 base and 1 base, with 4 bases remaining between them. Germline V gene sequence: CDR1 SEHNR, CDR2 FQNEAQ (reference sequence). The length of the CDR3 is 13 residues.

The genes are TRBV28 and TRBJ2-1; 8 bases align to TRBD2. The V gene's germline CDR1 is MDHEN and CDR2 SYDVKM. The V gene end was trimmed by 7 bases and the J gene end by 0 bases; junction bases not matched to a gene: 5. This CDR3 contains 15 residues. The CDR3 bases are TGTGCCAGCATCTCGGGGACTAGCTCCTACAATGAGCAGTTCTTC. Translating it yields CASISGTSSYNEQFF.

The chain recombines TRBV2 with TRBJ2-7, with D possibly TRBD1 on 7 matching bases. Germline lookup yields CDR1 SNHLY and CDR2 FYNNEI. The CDR3 spans 16 residues. V was clipped by 6 bases and J by 2 bases, with 20 bases between them. CDR3 region: CASRGLWGDRPYEQYF. In nucleotides, the CDR3 is TGTGCCAGCAGGGGTTTATGGGGGGACAGACCCTACGAGCAGTACTTC.

The chain employs TRBV6-5 and TRBJ1-1, with 7 bases fitting TRBD1. CDR3 length equals 14 residues. V dropped 5 bases and J dropped 2; count of bases not matched to a gene: 5. Per the germline V gene, CDR1 is MNHEY and CDR2 is SVGAGI. The chain's CDR3 is CASSPDRANTEAFF. In DNA, the CDR3 is TGTGCCAGCAGTCCAGACAGGGCAAACACTGAAGCTTTCTTT.

The CDR3 nucleotides read TGTGCCAGCAGTTCTTGGACTAGCAGCTACGAGCAGTACTTC. This gives the protein CASSSWTSSYEQYF. The chain employs TRBV27 and TRBJ2-7; 8 bases are shared with TRBD2. In germline, CDR1 is MNHEY, CDR2 SMNVEV (reference sequence). The CDR3 loop spans 14 amino acids. The V and J ends lost 4 bases and 3 bases, in that order; junction bases with no gene match: 5.

This clone showed up just once. This sequence joins TRBV7-3 and TRBJ2-1; D perhaps matches TRBD1 (6 bases). Germline lookup yields CDR1 SGHTA and CDR2 FQGTGA. The CDR3 has 15 amino acids. The V gene lost 3 bases and the J gene lost 10 bases, with 19 bases spanning the gap. The CDR3 reads CASSLMGDDRSEQFF. The CDR3 DNA sequence: TGTGCCAGCAGCTTGATGGGGGACGACAGGAGCGAGCAGTTCTTC.

The chain is built from TRBV28 and TRBJ2-3; TRBD2 matches at 7 bases. The CDR3 totals 16 residues. The germline CDR1 and CDR2 sequences are MDHEN and SYDVKM. V gave up 2 bases and J gave up 5 bases; unmatched junction bases: 10. The CDR3 reads CASSLVGGLVVDTQYF. The CDR3 region has the DNA TGTGCCAGCAGTTTAGTGGGAGGGCTAGTGGTAGATACGCAGTATTTT.

This clone was detected a few times. The chain recombines TRBV4-3 with TRBJ2-6; D is possibly TRBD2 (5 bases). This CDR3 is built from 15 residues. The germline CDR1 and CDR2 sequences are LGHNA and YSLEER. V shed 1 base and J shed 3 bases, with 7 bases lying between them. CDR3 bases: TGCGCCAGCAGCCAAGGAGGGCATGGGGCCAACGTCCTGACTTTC. Translating gives CASSQGGHGANVLTF.

V gene TRBV18 combines with J gene TRBJ1-5; TRBD1 agrees at 8 bases. Trimming took 6 bases from V and 2 from J; bases not matched to a gene: 3. Germline V gives CDR1 KGHSH, CDR2 LQKENI. The CDR3 is 14 amino acids. The CDR3 DNA reads as TGTGCCAGCTCGCTACAGGGGGGCAATCAGCCCCAGCATTTT. Its translation is CASSLQGGNQPQHF.

The chain combines TRBV19 with TRBJ2-6, with TRBD2 matching 8 bases. Germline CDR1 LNHDA, CDR2 SQIVND (reference sequence). J was trimmed by 0 bases and V by 1 base; bases with no gene match: 14. This CDR3 spans 21 amino acids. DNA for the CDR3: TGTGCCAGTAGTATAGGCCCGGGGGGGGCCGGTGGGGTCTCTGGGGCCAACGTCCTGACTTTC. Translation: CASSIGPGGAGGVSGANVLTF.

Remarks on this clone: One junction end does not reproduce the germline sequence, and a read error may be involved. This chain connects TRBV29-1 to TRBJ2-3, with TRBD1 as a possible D gene (5 bases). The CDR3 runs 13 residues. Germline CDR1 is SQVTM and CDR2 is ANQGSEA. CDR3 DNA sequence: TGCAGCGCTGAAAGGGGATTTGAAGATACGCAGTATTTT. It translates to CSAERGFEDTQYF.

The V call is TRBV5-8, the J call TRBJ1-2; D is undetermined. There are 15 residues in the CDR3. Germline CDR1 is SGHTS and CDR2 is YDEGEE. Between the trimmed V and J ends, which lost 4 bases and 3 bases, there was a span of 16 bases. CDR3 protein: CASSASRIEYYGYTF. The CDR3 nucleotides are TGTGCCAGCAGCGCGTCCAGGATTGAGTACTATGGCTACACCTTC. The entire variable domain, with the rest obtained from reference TRBV5-8 and TRBJ1-2, is as follows: EAGVTQSPTHLIKTRGQQATLRCSPISGHTSVYWYQQALGLGLQFLLWYDEGEERNRGNFPPRFSGRQFPNYSSELNVNALELEDSALYLCASSASRIEYYGYTFGSGTRLTVV.

The chain is built from TRBV7-6 and TRBJ1-5; no clear D gene. Trimming left V 1 base short and J 0 bases short, with 7 bases between. This CDR3 is 15 amino acids long. Germline values: CDR1 SGHVS, CDR2 FNYEAQ. In DNA form, the CDR3 reads TGTGCCAGCAGCTTAGACTCATTTAGCAATCAGCCCCAGCATTTT. Amino acid sequence: CASSLDSFSNQPQHF.